This T cell receptor beta chain was profiled in a study of chemoradiotherapy in HPV16-positive cancers. Study-level information: A couple of HPV16-positive patients' cells yielded candidate HPV-specific clones and common motifs. Study-wide results and limits: Better recurrence-free survival went with HPV-responsive T-cell expansion in HPV16-positive patients. Candidate HPV-specific clones and E7-related TCR motifs grew in tumor during treatment.

Profiling relied on immunoSEQ multiplex PCR, and the TCRdb table lists in-frame clones only, not all of them. The sample shows some 32,000 clones, 89% of them seen only once. The CDR3 is 15 amino acids. Remarks on this clone: Its antigen is unknown.

The chain carries TRBV21-1 and TRBJ1-6. TRBV21-1 is a recognized pseudogene. The TCR originated in a human donor with HPV-associated anogenital cancer. The source was blood, collected from a patient who underwent chemoradiotherapy. DNA for the CDR3: TGTGCCAGCAGCAAAGGAGAGCGCGGGAATTCACCCCTCCACTTT. Its protein is CASSKGERGNSPLHF.